A selection of T cell receptor beta chains follows, all from one sample in a study of post-analysis software for immune sequencing data. TCRdb processed the PCR reads anew with MiXCR; each CDR3 protein has one entry. The data contain over 300,000 distinct CDR3 sequences, about a third of them seen just once; the ten biggest clones take up roughly an eighth. Specimen: blood. The receptors shown here come from a girl under 18 with multiple sclerosis. Each CDR3 is given with its conserved first and last residue. A D gene is named only where the DNA matches it firmly. Where a row states a size, it is once, few, many or the class of an expanded clone; other rows omit it.

D	size	J	V	DNA	CDR3
.	.	TRBJ2-7	TRBV12-3/TRBV12-4	TGTGCCAGCAGTCCGCAAGGCTGGTCCTACAATGAGCAGTACTTC	CASSPQGWSYNEQYF
.	.	TRBJ2-1	TRBV5-5	TGTGCCAGCAGCCGGGAATATAAAGAGACCCAGTTCTTC	CASSREYKETQFF
.	few	TRBJ2-2	TRBV7-2	TGTGCCAGCACCCCGCTCCGGGACACCGGGGAGCTGTTTTTT	CASTPLRDTGELFF
.	.	TRBJ1-1	TRBV4-3	TGCGCCAGCAGCCAAGTCGGGGACAAGAACACTGAAGCTTTCTTT	CASSQVGDKNTEAFF
TRBD2	.	TRBJ2-3	TRBV2	TGTGCCAGCAGGTGGCTAGCGGGCGGAGGCACAGATACGCAGTATTTT	CASRWLAGGGTDTQYF
TRBD2	few	TRBJ2-5	TRBV4-1	TGCGCCAGCAGCCATCCCGGACTAGCGGGGGGCCCACTGAAAGAGACCCAGTACTTC	CASSHPGLAGGPLKETQYF
.	.	TRBJ2-6	TRBV20-1	TGCAGTGCTAGAGTACGAGCCAACGTCCTGACTTTC	CSARVRANVLTF
TRBD1	few	TRBJ2-5	TRBV14	TGTGCCAGCAGCCAACTCGGAGGACAGGACCAAGAGACCCAGTACTTC	CASSQLGGQDQETQYF
TRBD1	.	TRBJ1-1	TRBV6-5	TGTGCCAGCAGTTACGCCCGGACAGGGGGGACTGAAGCTTTCTTT	CASSYARTGGTEAFF
.	.	TRBJ2-1	TRBV18	TGTGCCAGCTCACCACCGTACTCCGGGAAGCCCTACAATGAGCAGTTCTTC	CASSPPYSGKPYNEQFF
.	.	TRBJ2-7	TRBV7-2	TGTGCCAGCAGGGAAGCGGGCAGGGCGCACGAGCAGTACTTC	CASREAGRAHEQYF
TRBD2	.	TRBJ2-3	TRBV29-1	TGCAGCGTTGAAATGGGCGGGGGTACGGATACGCAGTATTTT	CSVEMGGGTDTQYF
.	.	TRBJ2-3	TRBV7-3	TGTGCCAGCAGCCCGTGGGGCGGGACAGATACGCAGTATTTT	CASSPWGGTDTQYF
TRBD2	few	TRBJ2-1	TRBV5-1	TGCGCCAGCACGGGGACTAGCCCTGAGTACAATGAGCAGTTCTTC	CASTGTSPEYNEQFF
.	.	TRBJ1-2	TRBV9	TGTGCCAGCAGTGTAGAGGCAGGGAACAACTATGGCTACACCTTC	CASSVEAGNNYGYTF
.	.	TRBJ2-5	TRBV29-1	TGCAGCGGGGGGCAGGTTGGACAAGAGACCCAGTACTTC	CSGGQVGQETQYF
.	many	TRBJ1-2	TRBV20-1	TGCAGTGCCCAGGACACCTATGGCTACACCTTC	CSAQDTYGYTF
TRBD2	few	TRBJ2-7	TRBV12-3/TRBV12-4	TGTGCCAGCATGAGCGGGGAGACCCTTTACGAGCAGTACTTC	CASMSGETLYEQYF
TRBD1	few	TRBJ2-2	TRBV20-1	TGCAGTGCTCCCGACAGGGTGTCCGGGGAGCTGTTTTTT	CSAPDRVSGELFF
TRBD1	.	TRBJ2-7	TRBV12-3/TRBV12-4	TGTGCCAGCAGGCGGGGACAGGGCTACGAGCAGTACTTC	CASRRGQGYEQYF
TRBD1	.	TRBJ1-1	TRBV7-9	TGTGCCAGCAGCCAGACAGGGTCGAACACTGAAGCTTTCTTT	CASSQTGSNTEAFF
TRBD1	.	TRBJ2-1	TRBV13	TGTGCCAGCAGCTTGGGACAGGCCAATGAGCAGTTCTTC	CASSLGQANEQFF
TRBD1	.	TRBJ2-7	TRBV6-5	TGTGCCAGCAGTATCATAGGGGGCGAACTCTACGAGCAGTACTTC	CASSIIGGELYEQYF
.	.	TRBJ1-1	TRBV14	TGTGCCAGCAGCCCCCTAGCGGCTCCAAACACTGAAGCTTTCTTT	CASSPLAAPNTEAFF
.	few	TRBJ2-7	TRBV18	TGTGCCAGCTCATCGAGGGGGACCTCCTACGAGCAGTACTTC	CASSSRGTSYEQYF
TRBD2	few	TRBJ2-1	TRBV4-1	TGCGCCAGCAGCCAACTACTAGCGGATGAGCAGTTCTTC	CASSQLLADEQFF
TRBD2	.	TRBJ2-6	TRBV7-3	TGTGCCAGCAGCTTTAGCGGGGGGAACTCTGGGGCCAACGTCCTGACTTTC	CASSFSGGNSGANVLTF
.	.	TRBJ1-5	TRBV12-3/TRBV12-4	TGTGCCAGCAGTTTAGAAAAGGGGATAAATCAGCCCCAGCATTTT	CASSLEKGINQPQHF
.	few	TRBJ1-1	TRBV4-1	TGCGCCAGCAGCCAAGAGCGACAACCGAACACTGAAGCTTTCTTT	CASSQERQPNTEAFF